The 6 T cell receptor beta chains listed next were all sequenced from one sample in a study of chemoradiotherapy in HPV16-positive cancers. The assay was immunoSEQ multiplex PCR, and TCRdb's table has in-frame clones only and misses some. This sample yields about 7,000 clones, of which 89% are seen a single time; more than 2% belongs to the top ten. The sequencing used tumor tissue, collected from a patient who underwent chemoradiotherapy. These receptors originate from a human donor with HPV-associated anogenital cancer.

V gene TRBV2 combines with J gene TRBJ2-5; D is uncertain. Trimming removed 5 bases from V and 3 bases from J, with 16 bases in between. Germline-derived CDR1 and CDR2 are SNHLY and FYNNEI. This CDR3 has 15 amino acids. CDR3 residues: CASSQYYNAEETQYF. In DNA, the CDR3 is TGTGCCAGCAGTCAATATTACAACGCAGAAGAGACCCAGTACTTC.

The chain recombines TRBV5-1 with TRBJ1-4; 10 bases line up with TRBD1. CDR1 is SGHRS and CDR2 is YFSETQ in the germline V gene. The CDR3 runs to 16 residues. V lost 4 bases to trimming and J lost 4 bases; unmatched junction nucleotides: 7. The CDR3, as DNA: TGCGCCAGCAGCCCCGGGACAGGGGATGGTAATGAAAAACTGTTTTTT. Translated: CASSPGTGDGNEKLFF.

This clone was seen once. V is TRBV27 and J is TRBJ2-3; D gene ambiguous. V was pared by 1 base and J by 2 bases, with 7 bases between. The germline V gene encodes CDR1 MNHEY and CDR2 SMNVEV (reference sequence). The CDR3 is 14 residues long. CDR3 nucleotide sequence: TGTGCCAGCAGTTTATTAGCCCTCACAGATACGCAGTATTTT. It yields the protein CASSLLALTDTQYF.

The V call is TRBV27, the J call TRBJ2-7; 10 nucleotides line up with TRBD2. V shed 7 bases, J shed 2 bases, and the junction held 2 bases outside the gene matches. Per the germline V gene, CDR1 is MNHEY and CDR2 is SMNVEV (reference sequence). The CDR3 consists of 13 residues. The CDR3 coding sequence is TGTGCCAGCAAGCGGGAGGGCCCCTACGAGCAGTACTTC. This encodes CASKREGPYEQYF.

This chain uses TRBV7-2 with TRBJ2-7; D ambiguous. Germline CDR1 and CDR2: SGHTA and FQGNSA. The germline V and J ends were trimmed by 5 bases and 4 bases, with 15 bases remaining between them. The CDR3 sequence is 14 residues long. As DNA, the CDR3 is TGTGCCAGCAGCCAATCCATAAGATTATACGAGCAGTACTTC. The encoded protein is CASSQSIRLYEQYF.

The chain uses TRBV14 and TRBJ2-1, with D hard to call. Germline assignment: CDR1 SGHDN and CDR2 FVKESK. The CDR3 totals 12 residues. Trimming left V 5 bases short and J 6 bases short, with 8 bases between. The CDR3 bases are TGTGCCAGCAGCTGGCGCGGCAATGAGCAGTTCTTC. The encoded protein is CASSWRGNEQFF.